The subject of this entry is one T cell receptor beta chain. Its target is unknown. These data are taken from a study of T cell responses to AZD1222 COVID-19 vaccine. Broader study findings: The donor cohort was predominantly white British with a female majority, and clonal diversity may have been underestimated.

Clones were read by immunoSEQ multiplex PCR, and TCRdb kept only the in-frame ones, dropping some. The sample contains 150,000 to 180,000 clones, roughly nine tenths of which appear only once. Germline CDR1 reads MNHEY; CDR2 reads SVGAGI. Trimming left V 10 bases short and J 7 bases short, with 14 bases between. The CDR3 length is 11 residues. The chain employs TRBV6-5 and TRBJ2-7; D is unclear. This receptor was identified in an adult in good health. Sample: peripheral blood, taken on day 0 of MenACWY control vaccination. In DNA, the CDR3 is TGTGCCAACCTAGACTTGCGTGAGCAGTACTTC. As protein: CANLDLREQYF.